These T cell receptor beta chains were read from a single sample in a study of T cell repertoires in cytomegalovirus infection. One entry per CDR3 protein, called by TCRdb with MiXCR from the reads. The sample has 290,000 or so distinct CDR3 sequences; around 9.6% are singletons. The sequenced sample was PBMCs. The origin of the receptors is a human donor in good health (CMV status not recorded). Some clones in this sample may be carry-over from other donors' samples. Each CDR3 is given with its conserved first and last residue. The D gene is left open where the match is weak. Rows give clone size only sometimes, using once, few, many, or a class for an expanded clone.

v_call | clone_size | d_call | cdr3_aa
TRBV7-8 | many | . | CASSLEQGGAQNIQYF
TRBV6-1 | many | . | CASSGGQGPQHF
TRBV7-3 | many | . | CASSLTVGSGANVLTF
TRBV7-2 | many | . | CASSGRTRGSPLHF
TRBV29-1 | few | . | CSVEGGGGHRDFDEQFF
TRBV6-6 | many | . | CASSYWAEHQPQHF
TRBV7-2 | many | TRBD2 | CASSWTSGGIDTQYF
TRBV5-1 | many | . | CASSPFTGDTGELFF
TRBV14 | many | . | CASSQDIGYNSPLHF
TRBV4-1 | few | . | CASSQDPRRPGNTGELFF
TRBV7-9 | many | . | CASSPPGGPVYGYTF
TRBV11-3 | many | TRBD2 | CASSLKAGAGGEQFF
TRBV12-3/TRBV12-4 | many | . | CASSLRAQETQYF
TRBV6-2/TRBV6-3 | . | . | CASRTQENTEAFF
TRBV7-6 | many | . | CASSWGRAETQYF
TRBV7-8 | many | TRBD1 | CASSIGTGGLEQYF
TRBV10-3 | . | TRBD2 | CAISTAGGSYNEQFF
TRBV12-5 | many | . | CATSMGGPQHF
TRBV29-1 | . | . | CSVGGRTTDTQYF
TRBV20-1 | . | TRBD2 | CSARSSGGLGYEQYF
TRBV28 | many | . | CASTAMAGGYTF
TRBV4-2 | many | TRBD1 | CASSDGTARGNTIYF
TRBV20-1 | many | TRBD1 | CSAWGQAGELFF
TRBV29-1 | many | TRBD1 | CSVEAGGDIQYF
TRBV15 | . | . | CATSRDVTSNQPQHF
TRBV7-6 | many | . | CASSLAPGARPQHF
TRBV6-5 | . | TRBD1 | CATRPGTGALAKNIQYF
TRBV7-2 | many | . | CASSRRGLQGTDTQYF
TRBV28 | many | . | CASSSSLGRVNTEAFF